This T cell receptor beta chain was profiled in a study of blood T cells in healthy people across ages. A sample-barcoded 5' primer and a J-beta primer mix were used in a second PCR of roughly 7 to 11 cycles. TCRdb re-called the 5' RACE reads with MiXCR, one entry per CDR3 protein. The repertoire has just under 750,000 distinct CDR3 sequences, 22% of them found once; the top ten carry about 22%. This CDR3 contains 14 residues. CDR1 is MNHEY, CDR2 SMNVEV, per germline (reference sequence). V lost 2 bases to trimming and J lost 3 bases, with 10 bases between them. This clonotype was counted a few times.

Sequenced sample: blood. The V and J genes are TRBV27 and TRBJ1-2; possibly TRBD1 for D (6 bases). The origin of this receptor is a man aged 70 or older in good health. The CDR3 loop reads CASSLGGGDYGYTF. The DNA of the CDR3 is TGTGCCAGCAGTTTAGGGGGCGGTGACTATGGCTACACCTTC.